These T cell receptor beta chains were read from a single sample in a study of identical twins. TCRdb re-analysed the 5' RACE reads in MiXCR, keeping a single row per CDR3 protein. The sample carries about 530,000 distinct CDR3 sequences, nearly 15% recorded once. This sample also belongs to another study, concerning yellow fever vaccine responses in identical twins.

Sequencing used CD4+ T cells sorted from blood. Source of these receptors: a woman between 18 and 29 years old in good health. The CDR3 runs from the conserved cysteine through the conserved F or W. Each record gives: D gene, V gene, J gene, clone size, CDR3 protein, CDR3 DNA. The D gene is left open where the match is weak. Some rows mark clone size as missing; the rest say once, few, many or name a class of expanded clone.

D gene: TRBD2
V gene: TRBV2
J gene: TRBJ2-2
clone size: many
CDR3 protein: CASRSLAGGPGELFF
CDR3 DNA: TGTGCCAGCAGGTCTCTAGCGGGAGGCCCCGGGGAGCTGTTTTTT

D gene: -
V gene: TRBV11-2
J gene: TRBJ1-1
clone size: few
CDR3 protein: CASSLDGAAFF
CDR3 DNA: TGTGCCAGCAGCTTGGATGGCGCAGCTTTCTTT

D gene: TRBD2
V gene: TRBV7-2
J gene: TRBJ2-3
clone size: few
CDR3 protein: CASSIAGLAGADTQYF
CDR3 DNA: TGTGCCAGCAGCATCGCGGGACTAGCGGGAGCAGATACGCAGTATTTT

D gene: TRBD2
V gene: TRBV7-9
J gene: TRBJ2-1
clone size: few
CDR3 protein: CASNTLAGGDWEQFF
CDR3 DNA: TGTGCCAGCAATACTCTAGCGGGGGGGGATTGGGAGCAGTTCTTC

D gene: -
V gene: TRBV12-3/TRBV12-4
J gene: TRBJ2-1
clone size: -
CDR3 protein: CASRLQGGAHEQFF
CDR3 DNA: TGTGCCAGCAGGCTTCAAGGGGGGGCCCATGAGCAGTTCTTC

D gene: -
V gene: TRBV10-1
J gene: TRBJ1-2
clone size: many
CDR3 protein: CASSEFLNYGYTF
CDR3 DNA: TGCGCCAGCAGTGAGTTTTTGAACTATGGCTACACCTTC

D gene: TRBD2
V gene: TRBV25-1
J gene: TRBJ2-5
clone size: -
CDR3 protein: CASSELASGLQETQYF
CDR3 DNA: TGTGCCAGCAGTGAATTGGCTAGCGGGCTCCAAGAGACCCAGTACTTC

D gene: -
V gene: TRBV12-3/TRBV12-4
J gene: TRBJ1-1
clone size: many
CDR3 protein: CASSMTGNTEAFF
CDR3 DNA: TGTGCCAGCAGTATGACAGGTAACACTGAAGCTTTCTTT

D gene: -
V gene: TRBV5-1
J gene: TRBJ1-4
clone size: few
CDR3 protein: CASSVTATNEKLFF
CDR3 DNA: TGCGCCAGCAGCGTAACGGCAACTAATGAAAAACTGTTTTTT

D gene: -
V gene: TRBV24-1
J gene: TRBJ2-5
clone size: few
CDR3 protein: CATSEGGGGPVRETQYF
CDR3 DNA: TGTGCCACCAGTGAAGGGGGCGGGGGCCCCGTTCGAGAGACCCAGTACTTC

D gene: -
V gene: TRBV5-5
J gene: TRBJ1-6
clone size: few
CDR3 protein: CASSQTGWGNSPLHF
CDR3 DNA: TGTGCCAGCAGCCAAACAGGGTGGGGGAATTCACCCCTCCACTTT

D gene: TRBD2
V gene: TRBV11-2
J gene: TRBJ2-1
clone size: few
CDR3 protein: CASSPLTSGVNEQFF
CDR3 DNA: TGTGCCAGCAGCCCCCTAACTAGCGGGGTCAATGAGCAGTTCTTC

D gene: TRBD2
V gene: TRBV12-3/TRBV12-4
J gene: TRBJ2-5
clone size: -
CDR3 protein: CASSYLAGVGETQYF
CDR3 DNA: TGTGCCAGCAGTTATCTAGCGGGAGTAGGAGAGACCCAGTACTTC

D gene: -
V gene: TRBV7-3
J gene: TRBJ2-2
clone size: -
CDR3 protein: CASKGETGELFF
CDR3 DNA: TGTGCCAGCAAGGGGGAAACCGGGGAGCTGTTTTTT

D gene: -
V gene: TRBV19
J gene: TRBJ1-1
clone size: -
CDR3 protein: CASTVQGKGNTEAFF
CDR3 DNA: TGTGCCAGTACGGTTCAGGGAAAGGGAAACACTGAAGCTTTCTTT

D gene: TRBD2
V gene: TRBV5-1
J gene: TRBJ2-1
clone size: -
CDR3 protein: CASSLGTSGDNEQFF
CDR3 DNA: TGCGCCAGCAGCTTGGGGACTAGCGGGGACAATGAGCAGTTCTTC

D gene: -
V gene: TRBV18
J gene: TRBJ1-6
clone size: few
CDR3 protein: CASSPSSSGTANSPLHF
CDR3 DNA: TGTGCCAGCTCACCATCCTCATCCGGGACGGCCAATTCACCCCTCCACTTT

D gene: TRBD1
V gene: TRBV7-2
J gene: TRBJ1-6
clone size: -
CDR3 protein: CASSWGTGGNSPLHF
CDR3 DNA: TGTGCCAGCAGCTGGGGGACAGGGGGCAATTCACCCCTCCACTTT

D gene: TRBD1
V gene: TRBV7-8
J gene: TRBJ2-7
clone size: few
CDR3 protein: CASSPDRFYEQYF
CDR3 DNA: TGTGCCAGCAGCCCGGACAGGTTCTACGAGCAGTACTTC

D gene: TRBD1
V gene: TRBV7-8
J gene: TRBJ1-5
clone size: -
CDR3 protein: CASSPRGQAANQPQHF
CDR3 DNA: TGTGCCAGCAGCCCAAGGGGGCAAGCGGCCAATCAGCCCCAGCATTTT

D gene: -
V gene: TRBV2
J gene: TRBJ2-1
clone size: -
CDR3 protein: CASSPSAASNEQFF
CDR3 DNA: TGTGCCAGCAGTCCGTCGGCAGCCTCCAATGAGCAGTTCTTC

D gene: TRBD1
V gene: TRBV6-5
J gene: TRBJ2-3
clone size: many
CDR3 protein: CASSYSILPGGFQYF
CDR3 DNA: TGTGCCAGCAGTTACTCGATTCTTCCAGGGGGATTTCAGTATTTT

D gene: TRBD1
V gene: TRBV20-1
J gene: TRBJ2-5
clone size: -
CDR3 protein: CSAKTGGGETQYF
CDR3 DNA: TGCAGTGCTAAGACAGGGGGCGGGGAGACCCAGTACTTC

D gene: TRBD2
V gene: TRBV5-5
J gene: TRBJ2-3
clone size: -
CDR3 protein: CASSFGGGLTDTQYF
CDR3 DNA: TGTGCCAGCAGCTTTGGCGGGGGACTCACAGATACGCAGTATTTT

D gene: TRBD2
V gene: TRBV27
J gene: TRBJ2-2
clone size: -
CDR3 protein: CASSLGLAGSGELFF
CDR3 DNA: TGTGCCAGCAGTTTAGGCCTAGCGGGTTCCGGGGAGCTGTTTTTT

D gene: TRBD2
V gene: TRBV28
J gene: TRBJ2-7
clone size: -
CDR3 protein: CASSSPSGIRYEQYF
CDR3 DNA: TGTGCCAGCAGTTCGCCTAGCGGGATTCGCTACGAGCAGTACTTC

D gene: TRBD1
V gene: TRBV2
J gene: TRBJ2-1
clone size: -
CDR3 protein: CASREDRGPYNEQFF
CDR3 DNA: TGTGCCAGCAGGGAAGACAGGGGGCCCTACAATGAGCAGTTCTTC

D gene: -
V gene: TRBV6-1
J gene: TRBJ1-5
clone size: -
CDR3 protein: CASSARSNQPQHF
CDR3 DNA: TGTGCCAGCAGTGCCCGGAGCAATCAGCCCCAGCATTTT

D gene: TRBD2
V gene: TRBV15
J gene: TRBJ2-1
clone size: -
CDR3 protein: CATSREMASGVGEQFF
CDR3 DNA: TGTGCCACCAGCAGAGAAATGGCTAGCGGCGTCGGTGAGCAGTTCTTC

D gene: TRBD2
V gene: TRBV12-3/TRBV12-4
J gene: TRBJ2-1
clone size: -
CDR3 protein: CASIPLAGGVQFF
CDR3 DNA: TGTGCCAGCATCCCCCTGGCGGGGGGGGTGCAGTTCTTC

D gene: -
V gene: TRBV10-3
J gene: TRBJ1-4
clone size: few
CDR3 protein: CAISGPQFRGRGEEGDTEKLFF
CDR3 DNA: TGTGCCATCAGTGGACCTCAATTCCGGGGGCGAGGGGAAGAGGGGGACACCGAAAAACTGTTTTTT

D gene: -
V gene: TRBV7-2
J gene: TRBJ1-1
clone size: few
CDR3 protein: CASSITAMNTEAFF
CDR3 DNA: TGTGCCAGCAGCATCACAGCCATGAACACTGAAGCTTTCTTT

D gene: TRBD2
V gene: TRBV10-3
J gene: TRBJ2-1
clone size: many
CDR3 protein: CAIQRLAGGLDEQFF
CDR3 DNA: TGTGCCATCCAGAGACTAGCGGGAGGCCTTGATGAGCAGTTCTTC

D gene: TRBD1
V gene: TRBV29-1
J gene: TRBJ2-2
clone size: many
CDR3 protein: CSVGYRGNTGELFF
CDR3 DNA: TGCAGCGTTGGTTACAGGGGTAACACCGGGGAGCTGTTTTTT

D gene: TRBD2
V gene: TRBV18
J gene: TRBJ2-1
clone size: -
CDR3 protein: CASSQGLAGTRDQKNEQFF
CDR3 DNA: TGTGCCAGCTCCCAAGGACTAGCGGGAACACGTGATCAGAAAAATGAGCAGTTCTTC

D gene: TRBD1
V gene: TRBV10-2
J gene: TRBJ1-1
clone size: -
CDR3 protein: CASKGGQATDRREAFF
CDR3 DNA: TGCGCCAGCAAGGGGGGACAGGCGACGGACCGAAGGGAAGCTTTCTTT

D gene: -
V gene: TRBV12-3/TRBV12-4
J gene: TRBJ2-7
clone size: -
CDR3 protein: CASSLIRPSRATEQYF
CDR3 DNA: TGTGCCAGCAGTTTAATTAGGCCCAGTAGAGCTACCGAGCAGTACTTC

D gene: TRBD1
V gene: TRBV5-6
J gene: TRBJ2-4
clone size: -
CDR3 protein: CANSLAGTANIQYF
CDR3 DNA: TGTGCCAACAGCTTGGCTGGGACAGCAAACATTCAGTACTTC

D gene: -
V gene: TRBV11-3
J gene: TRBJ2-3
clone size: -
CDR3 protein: CASQAWGADTQYF
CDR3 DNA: TGTGCCAGCCAAGCATGGGGCGCAGATACGCAGTATTTT

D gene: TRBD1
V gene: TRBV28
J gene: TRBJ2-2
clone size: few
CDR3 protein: CASERDRGVSGELFF
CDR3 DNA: TGTGCCAGCGAGAGAGACAGGGGTGTATCCGGGGAGCTGTTTTTT

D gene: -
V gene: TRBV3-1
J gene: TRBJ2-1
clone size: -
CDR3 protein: CASSQGSASLPPKQFF
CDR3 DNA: TGTGCCAGCAGCCAAGGGTCGGCATCACTACCTCCTAAGCAGTTCTTC

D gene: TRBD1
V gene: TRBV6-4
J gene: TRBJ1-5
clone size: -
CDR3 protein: CASSRQGAGGQPQHF
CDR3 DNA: TGTGCCAGCAGTAGACAGGGGGCAGGGGGTCAGCCCCAGCATTTT

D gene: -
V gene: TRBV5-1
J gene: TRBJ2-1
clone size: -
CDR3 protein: CASSLAPGATYNEQFF
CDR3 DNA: TGCGCCAGCAGCTTGGCTCCAGGGGCGACCTACAATGAGCAGTTCTTC

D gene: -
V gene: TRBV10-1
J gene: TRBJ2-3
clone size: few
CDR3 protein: CASSETHVTDTQYF
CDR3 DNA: TGCGCCAGCAGTGAGACTCATGTCACAGATACGCAGTATTTT

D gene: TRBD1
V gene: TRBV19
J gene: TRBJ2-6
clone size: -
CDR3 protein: CASSRGQGISGANVLTF
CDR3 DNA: TGTGCCAGTAGCCGGGGACAGGGGATATCTGGGGCCAACGTCCTGACTTTC

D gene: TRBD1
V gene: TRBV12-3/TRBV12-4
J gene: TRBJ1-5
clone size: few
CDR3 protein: CASSGGQGDQPQHF
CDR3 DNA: TGTGCCAGCAGTGGGGGACAGGGAGATCAGCCCCAGCATTTT

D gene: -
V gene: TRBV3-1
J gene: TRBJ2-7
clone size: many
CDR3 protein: CASSQGRTAYEQYF
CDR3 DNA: TGTGCCAGCAGCCAAGGGCGGACAGCCTACGAGCAGTACTTC

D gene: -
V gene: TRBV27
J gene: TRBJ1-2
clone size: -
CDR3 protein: CASSLSGQQAGYTF
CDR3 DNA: TGTGCCAGCAGTTTATCAGGGCAGCAAGCTGGCTACACCTTC

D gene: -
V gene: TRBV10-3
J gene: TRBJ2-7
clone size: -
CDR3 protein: CAIRPGPAHEQYF
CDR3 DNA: TGTGCCATCAGGCCGGGTCCCGCCCACGAGCAGTACTTC

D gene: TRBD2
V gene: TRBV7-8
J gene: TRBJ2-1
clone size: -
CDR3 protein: CASRLTSGSHNEQFF
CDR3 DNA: TGTGCCAGCAGACTAACTAGCGGGAGTCACAATGAGCAGTTCTTC

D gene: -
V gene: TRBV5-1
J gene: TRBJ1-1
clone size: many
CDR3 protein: CASSLEGSGTEAFF
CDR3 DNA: TGCGCCAGCAGCTTGGAGGGGTCGGGGACTGAAGCTTTCTTT

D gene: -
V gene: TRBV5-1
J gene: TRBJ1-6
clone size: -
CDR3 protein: CASSPRTADSPLHF
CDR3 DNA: TGCGCCAGCAGCCCGAGGACGGCAGATTCACCCCTCCACTTT

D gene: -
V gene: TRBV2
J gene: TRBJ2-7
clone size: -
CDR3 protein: CASSDGLVRDEQYF
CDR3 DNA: TGTGCCAGCAGTGATGGGCTGGTCCGCGACGAGCAGTACTTC

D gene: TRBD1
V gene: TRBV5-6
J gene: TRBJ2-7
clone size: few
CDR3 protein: CASSRDRQSYEQYF
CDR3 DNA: TGTGCCAGCAGCCGGGACAGGCAATCCTACGAGCAGTACTTC